This is a list of T cell receptor beta chains from one sample in a study of radiation and T cells in renal cell carcinoma. Sequenced by immunoSEQ multiplex PCR; TCRdb stores in-frame clones only, minus some. Among 150,000 or so clones listed, 88% were seen once. Sequences were derived from blood, sampled from a patient whose treatment included radiotherapy and nephrectomy. The receptor set was obtained from a woman in her 50s with renal cell carcinoma. Both conserved end residues are part of each CDR3. The order of the fields is V gene, clone size, D gene, CDR3 length, J gene, CDR3 protein, CDR3 DNA. D genes are given only for firm matches. For some rows the clone size is stated as once, few or many, or as a class when expanded; others skip it.

v_call: TRBV4-2; clone_size: .; d_call: .; cdr3_length: 16; j_call: TRBJ2-3; cdr3_aa: CASSQDFARARDTQYF; cdr3_nt: TGTGCCAGCAGCCAAGATTTCGCCAGGGCAAGGGATACGCAGTATTTT
v_call: TRBV5-1; clone_size: .; d_call: .; cdr3_length: 13; j_call: TRBJ1-1; cdr3_aa: CASTYNWETEAFF; cdr3_nt: TGCGCCAGCACCTATAACTGGGAGACTGAAGCTTTCTTT
v_call: TRBV6-6; clone_size: .; d_call: TRBD1; cdr3_length: 13; j_call: TRBJ2-2; cdr3_aa: CACRDRGHRELFF; cdr3_nt: TGTGCCTGCCGGGACAGGGGGCACCGGGAGCTGTTTTTT
v_call: TRBV19; clone_size: .; d_call: TRBD1; cdr3_length: 14; j_call: TRBJ2-5; cdr3_aa: CASSQGQNQETQYF; cdr3_nt: TGTGCCAGTAGCCAGGGACAGAATCAAGAGACCCAGTACTTC
v_call: TRBV29-1; clone_size: .; d_call: TRBD2; cdr3_length: 15; j_call: TRBJ2-5; cdr3_aa: CSVDRLAGGRETQYF; cdr3_nt: TGCAGCGTTGATCGTCTAGCGGGGGGGAGGGAGACCCAGTACTTC
v_call: TRBV7-2; clone_size: .; d_call: .; cdr3_length: 16; j_call: TRBJ1-5; cdr3_aa: CASSLAGPNLNQPQHF; cdr3_nt: TGTGCCAGCAGCTTAGCCGGGCCCAACCTGAATCAGCCCCAGCATTTT
v_call: TRBV18; clone_size: .; d_call: .; cdr3_length: 14; j_call: TRBJ2-7; cdr3_aa: CASSPEDTSYEQYF; cdr3_nt: TGTGCCAGCTCACCTGAAGACACCTCTTACGAGCAGTACTTC
v_call: TRBV7-9; clone_size: once; d_call: TRBD2; cdr3_length: 17; j_call: TRBJ2-1; cdr3_aa: CASSPGASGGGYNEQFF; cdr3_nt: TGTGCCAGCAGCCCTGGGGCTAGCGGGGGCGGCTACAATGAGCAGTTCTTC
v_call: TRBV18; clone_size: .; d_call: TRBD1; cdr3_length: 15; j_call: TRBJ2-1; cdr3_aa: CASSPRAGQGREQFF; cdr3_nt: TGTGCCAGCTCACCACGGGCGGGACAGGGCAGAGAGCAGTTCTTC
v_call: TRBV6-1; clone_size: .; d_call: .; cdr3_length: 13; j_call: TRBJ2-7; cdr3_aa: CASSWEKTYEQYF; cdr3_nt: TGTGCCAGCAGTTGGGAGAAGACCTACGAGCAGTACTTC
v_call: TRBV4-1; clone_size: .; d_call: TRBD1; cdr3_length: 16; j_call: TRBJ2-3; cdr3_aa: CASSPLDRGQTDTQYF; cdr3_nt: TGCGCCAGCAGCCCTCTAGACAGGGGGCAGACAGATACGCAGTATTTT
v_call: TRBV5-1; clone_size: once; d_call: TRBD1; cdr3_length: 15; j_call: TRBJ1-5; cdr3_aa: CASSLSRGRDQPQHF; cdr3_nt: TGCGCCAGCAGCTTGTCCAGGGGGAGAGATCAGCCCCAGCATTTT
v_call: TRBV6-6; clone_size: .; d_call: .; cdr3_length: 13; j_call: TRBJ2-7; cdr3_aa: CASRGPLGYEQYF; cdr3_nt: TGTGCCAGCCGGGGTCCCCTGGGCTACGAGCAGTACTTC
v_call: TRBV19; clone_size: .; d_call: .; cdr3_length: 16; j_call: TRBJ2-1; cdr3_aa: CASSMGGDSSYNEQFF; cdr3_nt: TGTGCCAGTAGTATGGGCGGGGATAGCTCCTACAATGAGCAGTTCTTC
v_call: TRBV2; clone_size: .; d_call: .; cdr3_length: 16; j_call: TRBJ1-6; cdr3_aa: CASRYSRSSYNSPLHF; cdr3_nt: TGTGCCAGCAGATACTCACGAAGCTCCTATAATTCACCCCTCCACTTT
v_call: TRBV19; clone_size: .; d_call: TRBD1; cdr3_length: 18; j_call: TRBJ1-2; cdr3_aa: CASSIDPRTGTGYYGYTF; cdr3_nt: TGTGCCAGTAGTATAGATCCACGGACGGGGACAGGTTACTATGGCTACACCTTC
v_call: TRBV6-6; clone_size: .; d_call: .; cdr3_length: 13; j_call: TRBJ2-7; cdr3_aa: CASSYLGRYEQYF; cdr3_nt: TGTGCCAGCAGTTACTTAGGACGCTACGAGCAGTACTTC
v_call: TRBV9; clone_size: .; d_call: TRBD1; cdr3_length: 15; j_call: TRBJ1-6; cdr3_aa: CASSQRDRDNSPLHF; cdr3_nt: TGTGCCAGCAGCCAAAGGGACAGGGACAATTCACCCCTCCACTTT
v_call: TRBV7-9; clone_size: .; d_call: .; cdr3_length: 17; j_call: TRBJ2-1; cdr3_aa: CASREKERLNPRNEQFF; cdr3_nt: TGTGCCAGCAGGGAGAAGGAGCGTTTAAACCCGAGAAATGAGCAGTTCTTC
v_call: TRBV5-6; clone_size: .; d_call: .; cdr3_length: 16; j_call: TRBJ1-2; cdr3_aa: CASSLFRTDLNYGYTF; cdr3_nt: TGTGCCAGCAGCTTATTTAGGACAGATCTAAACTATGGCTACACCTTC
v_call: TRBV19; clone_size: .; d_call: TRBD2; cdr3_length: 16; j_call: TRBJ2-5; cdr3_aa: CASSSLSGGPQETQYF; cdr3_nt: TGTGCCAGTAGTTCCCTTAGCGGGGGGCCCCAAGAGACCCAGTACTTC
v_call: TRBV6-5; clone_size: .; d_call: .; cdr3_length: 15; j_call: TRBJ2-2; cdr3_aa: CASRFSGVVTGELFF; cdr3_nt: TGTGCCAGCAGATTCTCAGGGGTCGTAACCGGGGAGCTGTTTTTT
v_call: TRBV19; clone_size: once; d_call: .; cdr3_length: 16; j_call: TRBJ2-2; cdr3_aa: CASRPTRRGETGELFF; cdr3_nt: TGTGCCAGTAGACCTACCCGCAGGGGAGAGACCGGGGAGCTGTTTTTT
v_call: TRBV6-5; clone_size: .; d_call: TRBD1; cdr3_length: 15; j_call: TRBJ1-2; cdr3_aa: CASSPGVETGYGYTF; cdr3_nt: TGTGCCAGCAGCCCAGGAGTTGAGACAGGGTATGGCTACACCTTC
v_call: TRBV6-5; clone_size: .; d_call: .; cdr3_length: 14; j_call: TRBJ1-1; cdr3_aa: CASSYLKRNTEAFF; cdr3_nt: TGTGCCAGCAGTTACCTCAAGAGGAACACTGAAGCTTTCTTT
v_call: TRBV5-4; clone_size: .; d_call: .; cdr3_length: 14; j_call: TRBJ2-7; cdr3_aa: CASSTNRDPYEQYF; cdr3_nt: TGTGCCAGCAGCACGAACAGGGACCCCTACGAGCAGTACTTC
v_call: TRBV5-5; clone_size: .; d_call: TRBD1; cdr3_length: 15; j_call: TRBJ1-2; cdr3_aa: CASSNTGTGADGYTF; cdr3_nt: TGTGCCAGCAGCAACACCGGGACAGGCGCCGATGGCTACACCTTC
v_call: TRBV5-4; clone_size: once; d_call: .; cdr3_length: 14; j_call: TRBJ1-2; cdr3_aa: CASSTRGLAYGYTF; cdr3_nt: TGTGCCAGCAGCACCAGGGGTCTGGCCTATGGCTACACCTTC
v_call: TRBV6-1; clone_size: .; d_call: .; cdr3_length: 13; j_call: TRBJ1-5; cdr3_aa: CASSDSGFQPQHF; cdr3_nt: TGTGCCAGCAGTGATAGTGGTTTTCAGCCCCAGCATTTT
v_call: TRBV5-1; clone_size: .; d_call: .; cdr3_length: 13; j_call: TRBJ1-1; cdr3_aa: CASNARERSEAFF; cdr3_nt: TGCGCCAGCAATGCCAGAGAGAGATCTGAAGCTTTCTTT
v_call: TRBV19; clone_size: .; d_call: TRBD1; cdr3_length: 14; j_call: TRBJ2-7; cdr3_aa: CASSFIQGSDEQYF; cdr3_nt: TGTGCCAGTAGTTTCATACAGGGGAGCGACGAGCAGTACTTC
v_call: TRBV28; clone_size: .; d_call: .; cdr3_length: 14; j_call: TRBJ1-1; cdr3_aa: CASSLLGGATEAFF; cdr3_nt: TGTGCCAGCAGTTTATTAGGAGGGGCGACTGAAGCTTTCTTT
v_call: TRBV19; clone_size: .; d_call: .; cdr3_length: 15; j_call: TRBJ1-4; cdr3_aa: CASSPPGRRNEKLFF; cdr3_nt: TGTGCCAGTAGTCCCCCCGGGCGCAGGAATGAAAAACTGTTTTTT